The rows below give T cell receptor beta chains drawn from one sample of a study of technical replicates of blood from a few donors. Data came from immunoSEQ multiplex PCR; TCRdb stores just in-frame clones and leaves some out. The table includes about 75,000 clones, about 90% detected once. The sequenced sample consisted of T cells isolated from PBMCs. The receptor source for this set is a human donor in good health. CDR3s include the opening cysteine and the closing phenylalanine or tryptophan. D genes are given only for firm matches. Clone size is shown for a subset of rows, as once, few, many or a class of expanded clone.

. | 14 | TRBJ1-4 | TRBV6-5 | . | TGTGCCAGCAGTTCGGGACACTCTAATGAAAAACTGTTTTTT | CASSSGHSNEKLFF
few | 13 | TRBJ1-1 | TRBV9 | . | TGTGCCAGCAGCGTATACATGAACACTGAAGCTTTCTTT | CASSVYMNTEAFF
. | 16 | TRBJ1-3 | TRBV5-6 | . | TGTGCCAGCAGCTTACCTACAGGTCACTCTGGAAACACCATATATTTT | CASSLPTGHSGNTIYF
once | 11 | TRBJ1-4 | TRBV19 | TRBD1 | TGTGCCAGTATTGGAGGGGGCAAACTGTTTTTT | CASIGGGKLFF
. | 10 | TRBJ1-2 | TRBV20-1 | . | TGCAGTGCTAGAGCTCAGAGCTACACCTTC | CSARAQSYTF
. | 13 | TRBJ2-5 | TRBV30 | . | TGTGCCTGGAATAGGGGGTTCCAAGAGACCCAGTACTTC | CAWNRGFQETQYF
once | 9 | TRBJ1-4 | TRBV20-1 | TRBD1 | TGCGAGGACAGGGGAAAACTGTTTTTT | CEDRGKLFF
. | 13 | TRBJ1-1 | TRBV18 | . | TGTGCCAGCTCTGGGGGGGGAGACACTGAAGCTTTCTTT | CASSGGGDTEAFF
. | 15 | TRBJ2-2 | TRBV6-5 | TRBD2 | TGTGCCAGCAGTTACCTAGCGGAAAACACCGGGGAGCTGTTTTTT | CASSYLAENTGELFF
. | 14 | TRBJ1-5 | TRBV14 | . | TGTGCCAGCAGCCAAGGCCAGGGCAATCAGCCCCAGCATTTT | CASSQGQGNQPQHF
. | 17 | TRBJ2-3 | TRBV13 | TRBD2 | TGTGCCAGCAGCTTGAGAGGAGGGACTAGCGGGATAGATACGCAGTATTTT | CASSLRGGTSGIDTQYF
. | 14 | TRBJ1-1 | TRBV10-3 | TRBD1 | TGTGCCATCAGGAGGAGGACAGGGGACACTGAAGCTTTCTTT | CAIRRRTGDTEAFF
. | 15 | TRBJ2-4 | TRBV4-1 | TRBD2 | TGCGCCAGCAGCCTCGAGGAGCGGGAGATAAACATTCAGTACTTC | CASSLEEREINIQYF
. | 15 | TRBJ2-7 | TRBV29-1 | TRBD1 | TGCAGCGTTGAGGGGGTTGGACAGGATGGCTACGAGCAGTACTTC | CSVEGVGQDGYEQYF